This T cell receptor (beta chain) was found in a study of T cell responses to AZD1222 COVID-19 vaccine. The repertoire was sequenced with immunoSEQ multiplex PCR; TCRdb's copy has only in-frame clones and lacks some. Of around 160,000 clones in the sample, around 92% were seen once. This material consisted of peripheral blood, taken 28 days after the second AZD1222 dose. The receptor was derived from an adult who received the AZD1222 COVID-19 vaccine.

CDR3 in amino acids: CASSLTLLAGLRNEQFF. In DNA form, the CDR3 reads TGTGCCAGCAGCTTAACCCTCCTAGCGGGGCTACGCAATGAGCAGTTCTTC. The J gene is TRBJ2-1, the V gene TRBV7-9; 9 bases fit TRBD2. This CDR3 spans 17 amino acids. Losses at the gene ends were 2 bases for V and 6 bases for J; bases not matched to a gene: 11. Germline CDR1 is SEHNR and CDR2 is FQNEAQ (reference sequence).